The 16 T cell receptor beta chains below come from one sample, sequenced in a study of molecular identifiers for immune sequencing clone quantification. TCRdb redid the calling of the PCR reads with MiXCR, one entry per CDR3 protein. The data hold about 89,000 distinct CDR3 sequences, with around 19% observed a single time. Sequenced input: naive CD8+ T cells from blood, with Jurkat cell RNA spiked in. Subset here: FACS-sorted CD8+CD4-CCR7+CD45RA+ naive T cells. These TCRs come from a human donor in good health. Some libraries in this study had Jurkat cell RNA spiked in.

Ten or more counts support this clonotype. V usage is TRBV12-3 or TRBV12-4 and J usage is TRBJ2-7; TRBD1 matches 11 bases. V gave up 5 bases and J gave up 3 bases; unmatched junction bases: 3. This CDR3 is built from 14 residues. The CDR3 here is CASSLGTGGYEQYF. The DNA of the CDR3 is TGTGCCAGCAGTCTGGGGACAGGGGGCTACGAGCAGTACTTC.

This clonotype was recorded many times. This chain joins TRBV28 and TRBJ2-3; 12 nucleotides line up with TRBD1. The CDR3 runs to 16 residues. Germline CDR1 and CDR2: MDHEN and SYDVKM. V lost 5 bases to trimming and J lost 5 bases; unmatched junction nucleotides: 8. CDR3 coding DNA: TGTGCCAGCAGTCCTACCGGGACAGGGGGCGTAGATACGCAGTATTTT. Translation: CASSPTGTGGVDTQYF.

Ten or more counts support this clonotype. The genes are TRBV28 and TRBJ2-4; D could derive from TRBD1 or TRBD2 (5 bases each). The CDR3 length is 16 residues. The V end lost 7 bases, the J end lost 2 bases, and 18 bases lay between the germline ends. Germline CDR1 reads MDHEN; CDR2 reads SYDVKM. The CDR3 sequence is CASTMGVAWSKNIQYF. In DNA, the CDR3 is TGTGCCAGCACCATGGGGGTGGCCTGGTCCAAAAACATTCAGTACTTC.

This clonotype was counted ten times or more. The chain is built from TRBV7-8 and TRBJ2-5; 12 bases align to TRBD2. The ends lost 1 base at V and 5 bases at J; junction bases unmatched: 5. This CDR3 is 16 amino acids long. From germline, CDR1 is SGHVS and CDR2 FQNEAQ. CDR3 amino acids: CASSLGLAGEKETQYF. CDR3 sequence (DNA): TGTGCCAGCAGCTTAGGACTAGCGGGGGAGAAGGAGACCCAGTACTTC.

This clonotype was counted a few times. A junction end diverges from the germline sequence, so it may reflect a read error. This chain uses TRBV7-6 with TRBJ2-6, with a tentative D call TRBD1 (6 bases). This CDR3 comprises 17 residues. The germline CDR1 and CDR2 sequences are SGHVS and FNYEAQ. The DNA for the CDR3 is TGTGCCAGCAGCTTAGCGCGTGGGGGCTCTGGGACCAACGTCCTGACTTTC. Translated: CASSLARGGSGTNVLTF.

This clonotype has a count of ten or more. This sequence joins TRBV19 and TRBJ1-1; D remains ambiguous. Trimming cost V 0 bases and J 7 bases, with 15 bases left between them. This CDR3 contains 15 residues. Germline-derived CDR1 and CDR2 are LNHDA and SQIVND (reference sequence). The CDR3 DNA reads as TGTGCCAGTAGTATAGATCCGGTGTTGGGGTTTGAAGCTTTCTTT. This encodes CASSIDPVLGFEAFF.

Remarks on this clonotype: Mismatch with germline at one junction end may stem from a read error. V is TRBV9 and J is TRBJ2-7, with a possible D match to TRBD2 (6 bases). Germline V lookup: CDR1 SGDLS, CDR2 YYNGEE. The CDR3 runs 18 residues. For the CDR3, the DNA is TGTGCCGGCAGCGTAGATGGGATTAGCGGAAGCGGAGGCTACGAGCAGTACTTC. Translation gives CAGSVDGISGSGGYEQYF.

This clonotype was found many times. The genes are TRBV9 and TRBJ2-6, with D perhaps TRBD1 (6 bases). Per germline, CDR1 SGDLS and CDR2 YYNGEE. The CDR3 is 18 residues long. V lost 3 bases to trimming and J lost 6 bases, with 22 bases between them. Here the CDR3 reads CASSGYRDTEWVANVLTF. The DNA for the CDR3 is TGTGCCAGCAGCGGATACCGGGACACGGAATGGGTGGCCAACGTCCTGACTTTC.

The chain uses TRBV19 and TRBJ2-5; 7 bases line up with TRBD2. The J segment lost 0 bases and the V segment lost 7 bases, leaving 5 bases of the junction unmatched. Germline-derived CDR1 and CDR2 are LNHDA and SQIVND (reference sequence). The CDR3 runs 14 residues. In DNA, the CDR3 is TGTGCCAGTAACCCCGGGACTAACCAAGAGACCCAGTACTTC. Translated, it gives CASNPGTNQETQYF.

Regarding this clonotype: One base away lies a much larger clone, so this may be a sequencing read error. The V gene is TRBV11-2, the J gene TRBJ1-4; D is undetermined. Germline CDR1 and CDR2: SGHAT and FQNNGV. The CDR3 length is 16 residues. CDR3 loop: CASSLGVTATNEKLLF. The CDR3 DNA reads TGTGCCAGCAGCTTAGGAGTAACTGCAACTAATGAAAAACTGCTTTTT.

This clonotype has a count of ten or more. The chain recombines TRBV19 with TRBJ2-7; D not certain. The ends were cut back, 4 bases at V and 3 bases at J, with 7 bases in the middle. The CDR3 is 12 residues long. From germline, CDR1 is LNHDA and CDR2 SQIVND (reference sequence). CDR3 amino acids: CASSSGNYEQYF. The DNA for the CDR3 is TGTGCCAGTAGTAGTGGGAACTACGAGCAGTACTTC.

This clonotype was detected ten times or more. The chain is built from TRBV6-1 and TRBJ2-7, with D possibly matching TRBD1 (6 bases). CDR3 length equals 15 residues. The ends were cut back, 3 bases at V and 7 bases at J, with 19 bases in the middle. The germline CDR1 and CDR2 sequences are MNHNS and SASEGT. DNA of the CDR3: TGTGCCAGCAGTGAGGGCCGTCAGGGGACGGATGAGCAGTACTTC. It specifies CASSEGRQGTDEQYF.

The V gene is TRBV29-1, the J gene TRBJ2-3, with 7 bases fitting TRBD1. CDR1 is SQVTM and CDR2 is ANQGSEA in the germline V gene. Germline trimming cut 4 bases from V and 7 bases from J; bases unmatched to any gene: 11. The CDR3 totals 14 residues. Written as DNA, the CDR3 is TGCAGCGTTGGAGACAGGGAAGTAGCGAATACGCAGTATTTT. Protein sequence: CSVGDREVANTQYF.

This clonotype was observed a handful of times. This chain joins TRBV5-1 and TRBJ2-5, with unresolved D. The germline V gene encodes CDR1 SGHRS and CDR2 YFSETQ. The CDR3 totals 13 residues. The V and J ends lost 4 bases and 0 bases respectively, with 7 bases between them. DNA for the CDR3: TGCGCCAGCAGCCACCGGGACCAAGAGACCCAGTACTTC. It is translated as CASSHRDQETQYF.

The CDR3 DNA sequence: TGTGCCAGCAGTTACTCAGACGGGACCTCCTACAATGAGCAGTTCTTC. This gives the protein CASSYSDGTSYNEQFF. This chain joins TRBV6-2 or TRBV6-3 and TRBJ2-1; either TRBD1 or TRBD2 may supply D (5 bases each). The CDR3 consists of 16 residues. The germline V and J ends were trimmed by 0 bases and 0 bases, with 9 bases remaining between them. Germline V gives CDR1 MNHEY, CDR2 SVGEGT.

This clonotype has a count of ten or more. V is TRBV7-6 and J is TRBJ2-3; D could derive from TRBD1 or TRBD2 (6 bases each). Trimming stripped 1 base from V and 3 bases from J, with 14 bases between. Looked up from germline, CDR1 is SGHVS and CDR2 is FNYEAQ. The CDR3 sequence is 16 residues long. This CDR3 is CASSLGGAGRTDTQYF. For the CDR3, the DNA is TGTGCCAGCAGCTTAGGGGGGGCTGGTCGAACAGATACGCAGTATTTT.